The clone carrying this T cell receptor (beta chain) was observed at least ten times. Its antigen is undetermined. With the read ending 3 residues before the CDR3 end, the germline J gene is used to fill in that end. V lost 1 base and J 3 bases, leaving 8 bases between the germline ends. The CDR3 is 14 amino acids. The germline gives CDR1 SEHNR, CDR2 FQNEAQ (reference sequence). Most patients and controls had Caucasian heritage. The repertoire was sequenced with immunoSEQ multiplex PCR; TCRdb's copy has only in-frame clones and lacks some. The specimen has about 64,000 clones, none found just once. The sample belongs to a study of T cell clonality in common variable immunodeficiency. Study-level results: CVID subjects had higher TCRbeta clonality than healthy controls, most marked in about a third. CVID subjects shared fewer TCRbeta clones than healthy controls did. Common variable immunodeficiency TCR beta sequences reportedly had fewer deletions and N-nucleotide insertions.

Sequencing was done on a sample of peripheral blood mononuclear cells. The origin of this receptor is a person aged 18 to 75 in good health. The V and J genes are TRBV7-9 and TRBJ2-3; D unclear. CDR3 protein: CASSLGPATDTQYF. The CDR3 DNA, read in part, is TGTGCCAGCAGCTTAGGGCCTGCTACAGATACG.